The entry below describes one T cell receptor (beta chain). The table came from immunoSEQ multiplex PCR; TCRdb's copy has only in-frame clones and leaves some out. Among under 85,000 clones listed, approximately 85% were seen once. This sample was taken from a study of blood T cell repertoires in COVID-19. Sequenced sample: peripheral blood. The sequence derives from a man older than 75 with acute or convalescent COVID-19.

This CDR3 reads CASSSFYEQYF. CDR3 nucleotides: TGTGCCAGCAGCTCCTTCTACGAGCAGTACTTC. This chain connects TRBV7-2 to TRBJ2-7; D unresolved. V was cut by 4 bases and J by 3 bases, with 4 bases left in between. The CDR3 sequence is 11 residues long. Germline CDR1 reads SGHTA; CDR2 reads FQGNSA. Using reference TRBV7-2 and TRBJ2-7 for the parts outside the CDR3, the full variable domain is GAGVSQSPSNKVTEKGKDVELRCDPISGHTALYWYRQSLGQGLEFLIYFQGNSAPDKSGLPSDRFSAERTGGSVSTLTIQRTQQEDSAVYLCASSSFYEQYFGPGTRLTVT.